This T cell receptor beta chain came from a study of blood T cell repertoires in COVID-19. The junction had 5 bases not matched to a gene; V was cut back by 8 bases and J by 0 bases. CDR1 and CDR2 (germline): SNHLY, FYNNEI. This CDR3 has 14 amino acids. Study processing details: Using reference gene primer amplification, nucleated cell counts were estimated. Libraries were prepared by immunoSEQ multiplex PCR; TCRdb keeps only in-frame clonotypes and omits some of them. The DNA was the basis for D and trimming; V, J and clone size are from that table. The repertoire holds about 150,000 clones, just under 85% seen once, with approximately 3% in the top ten.

J is TRBJ2-3 and V is TRBV2; 7 bases align to TRBD1. This TCR derives from a woman older than 75 with acute or convalescent COVID-19. Material: peripheral blood. The CDR3 sequence: CASGEGASTDTQYF. Here the CDR3 DNA reads TGTGCCAGCGGAGAGGGGGCAAGCACAGATACGCAGTATTTT.